These T cell receptor beta chains were read from a single sample in a study of cytomegalovirus exposure and HLA in healthy donors. Method: immunoSEQ multiplex PCR; TCRdb's copy keeps in-frame clones and lacks some. Here the sample spans around 190,000 clones, around 81% being singletons. Sequenced sample: PBMCs. Receptors originate from a man between 18 and 29 years old in good health and CMV-seronegative. Each CDR3 is given with its conserved first and last residue. The order of the fields is CDR3 length, J gene, V gene, clone size, D gene, CDR3 DNA, CDR3 protein. D genes are given only for firm matches. Only part of the rows carry a size: once, few, many, or a class if the clone is expanded.

length: 14; J: TRBJ2-7; V: TRBV7-8; size: -; D: TRBD2; DNA: TGTGCCAGCAGCTTAGGGGGAGGGTCCGGGGAGCAGTACTTC; CDR3: CASSLGGGSGEQYF
length: 15; J: TRBJ1-6; V: TRBV12-5; size: -; D: TRBD1; DNA: TGTGCTAGTGGTCCGGGACAGGGGTATAATTCACCCCTCCACTTT; CDR3: CASGPGQGYNSPLHF
length: 15; J: TRBJ1-1; V: TRBV5-4; size: -; D: -; DNA: TGTGCCAGCAGCTTGGAGAGGGAAGCTGGCACTGAAGCTTTCTTT; CDR3: CASSLEREAGTEAFF
length: 16; J: TRBJ2-5; V: TRBV6-1; size: -; D: TRBD1; DNA: TGTGCCAGCAGTGAAGTGTGGAGACAGGGGCAAGAGACCCAGTACTTC; CDR3: CASSEVWRQGQETQYF
length: 12; J: TRBJ2-7; V: TRBV7-9; size: -; D: -; DNA: TGTGCCAGCAGCTTAGAAGCCGTCGAGCAGTACTTC; CDR3: CASSLEAVEQYF
length: 15; J: TRBJ2-1; V: TRBV29-1; size: -; D: -; DNA: TGCAGCGTTGGGTTTGGGCGGGGTTCCTACAATGAGCAGTTCTTC; CDR3: CSVGFGRGSYNEQFF
length: 15; J: TRBJ2-1; V: TRBV7-9; size: -; D: TRBD1; DNA: TGTGCCAGCAGCTATGGGACAGGGGGATACAATGAGCAGTTCTTC; CDR3: CASSYGTGGYNEQFF
length: 15; J: TRBJ1-2; V: TRBV19; size: -; D: TRBD1; DNA: TGTGCCAGTAGTACTCCGGACAGGTTCGGCTATGGCTACACCTTC; CDR3: CASSTPDRFGYGYTF
length: 14; J: TRBJ2-7; V: TRBV6-6; size: -; D: -; DNA: TGTGCCAGCAGTTACTATACAGCATCCTACGAGCAGTACTTC; CDR3: CASSYYTASYEQYF
length: 14; J: TRBJ2-7; V: TRBV27; size: -; D: -; DNA: TGTGCCAGCGCCTTCGCAGGGGCGTTCTACGAGCAGTACTTC; CDR3: CASAFAGAFYEQYF
length: 16; J: TRBJ2-7; V: TRBV10-3; size: -; D: TRBD1; DNA: TGTGCCATCAGTGAGTCAAAGGGACAGCGATACTACGAGCAGTACTTC; CDR3: CAISESKGQRYYEQYF
length: 18; J: TRBJ2-5; V: TRBV29-1; size: once; D: TRBD2; DNA: TGCAGCGTTCCAGTGGGGACTAGCGGGAGAGGTCGCCAAGAGACCCAGTACTTC; CDR3: CSVPVGTSGRGRQETQYF
length: 13; J: TRBJ1-2; V: TRBV4-1; size: -; D: -; DNA: TGCGCCAGCAGCCAAGCCAGGGGCTACAGCTACACCTTC; CDR3: CASSQARGYSYTF
length: 16; J: TRBJ2-1; V: TRBV7-6; size: -; D: TRBD2; DNA: TGTGCCAGCAGCCCCTTTAGCCTAGCGGGAGAAAATGAGCAGTTCTTC; CDR3: CASSPFSLAGENEQFF